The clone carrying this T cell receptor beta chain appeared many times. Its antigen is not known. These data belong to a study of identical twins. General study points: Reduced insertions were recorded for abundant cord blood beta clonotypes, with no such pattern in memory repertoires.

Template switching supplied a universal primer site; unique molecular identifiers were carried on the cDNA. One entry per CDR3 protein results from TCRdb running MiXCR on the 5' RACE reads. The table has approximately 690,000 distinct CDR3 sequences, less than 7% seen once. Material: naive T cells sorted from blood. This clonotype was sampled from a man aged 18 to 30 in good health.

CDR3 residues: CASSLVAREQYF. Here the CDR3 DNA reads TGTGCCAGCAGCTTAGTAGCCCGGGAGCAGTACTTC. The J gene is TRBJ2-7, the V gene TRBV7-2; unclear D gene. V was shortened by 1 base and J by 7 bases, with 8 bases between the two germline ends. The CDR3 is made up of 12 amino acids. Germline V gives CDR1 SGHTA, CDR2 FQGNSA.